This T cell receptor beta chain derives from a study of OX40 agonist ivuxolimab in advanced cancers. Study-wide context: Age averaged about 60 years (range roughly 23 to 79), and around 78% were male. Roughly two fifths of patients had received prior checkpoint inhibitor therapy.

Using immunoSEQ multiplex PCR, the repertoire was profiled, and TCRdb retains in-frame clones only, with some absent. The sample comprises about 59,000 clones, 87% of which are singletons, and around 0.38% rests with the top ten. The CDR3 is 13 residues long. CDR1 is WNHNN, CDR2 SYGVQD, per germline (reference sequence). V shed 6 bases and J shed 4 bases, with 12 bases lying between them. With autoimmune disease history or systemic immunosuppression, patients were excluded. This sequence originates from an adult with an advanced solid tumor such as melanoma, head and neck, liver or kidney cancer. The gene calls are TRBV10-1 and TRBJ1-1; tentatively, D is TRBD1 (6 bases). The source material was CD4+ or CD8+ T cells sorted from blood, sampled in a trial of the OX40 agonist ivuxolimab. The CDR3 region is CASSSQGGTEAFF. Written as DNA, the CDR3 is TGCGCCAGCAGCTCACAGGGAGGCACTGAAGCTTTCTTT.